Listed below are T cell receptor beta chains from one sample, sequenced in a study of shared clonotypes between healthy human individuals. This table comes from immunoSEQ multiplex PCR, and its TCRdb copy is limited to in-frame clones, with some not included. The table lists hundreds of thousands of clones, less than 80% of them singletons. Source material: memory CD4+ T cells sorted from blood. The receptor source for this set is a woman in her twenties or thirties in good health. CDR3s include the opening cysteine and the closing phenylalanine or tryptophan. The D gene is left open where the match is weak. Some rows have no size entry. The others give once, few or many, or a class for an expanded clone.

cdr3_length: 14; v_call: TRBV7-8; j_call: TRBJ1-5; clone_size: .; d_call: .; cdr3_aa: CASSPARGDQPQHF; cdr3_nt: TGTGCCAGCAGCCCTGCTAGGGGCGATCAGCCCCAGCATTTT
cdr3_length: 11; v_call: TRBV6-5; j_call: TRBJ1-1; clone_size: once; d_call: .; cdr3_aa: CASSRGTEAFF; cdr3_nt: TGTGCCAGCTCTCGAGGGACTGAAGCTTTCTTT
cdr3_length: 14; v_call: TRBV5-1; j_call: TRBJ2-2; clone_size: few; d_call: TRBD1; cdr3_aa: CASSPGTGAGELFF; cdr3_nt: TGCGCCAGCAGCCCCGGGACAGGGGCCGGGGAGCTGTTTTTT
cdr3_length: 15; v_call: TRBV11-2; j_call: TRBJ2-5; clone_size: .; d_call: .; cdr3_aa: CASLTPMQQNVTQYF; cdr3_nt: TGTGCCAGCTTGACGCCCATGCAGCAGAATGTGACCCAGTACTTC
cdr3_length: 15; v_call: TRBV28; j_call: TRBJ1-1; clone_size: .; d_call: .; cdr3_aa: CASRKPQGTNTEAFF; cdr3_nt: TGTGCCAGCAGGAAACCCCAGGGGACGAACACTGAAGCTTTCTTT
cdr3_length: 15; v_call: TRBV6-5; j_call: TRBJ1-2; clone_size: .; d_call: .; cdr3_aa: CASSRTAYGDYGYTF; cdr3_nt: TGTGCCAGCAGTAGGACAGCCTACGGGGACTATGGCTACACCTTC
cdr3_length: 13; v_call: TRBV30; j_call: TRBJ2-2; clone_size: .; d_call: TRBD2; cdr3_aa: CARSGVNTGELFF; cdr3_nt: TGTGCCCGTAGCGGGGTCAACACCGGGGAGCTGTTTTTT
cdr3_length: 14; v_call: TRBV19; j_call: TRBJ2-5; clone_size: once; d_call: .; cdr3_aa: CASSRGVNQETQYF; cdr3_nt: TGTGCCAGTAGCAGGGGCGTTAACCAAGAGACCCAGTACTTC
cdr3_length: 13; v_call: TRBV28; j_call: TRBJ2-2; clone_size: once; d_call: TRBD2; cdr3_aa: CASNPGGPWELFF; cdr3_nt: TGTGCCAGCAATCCGGGAGGGCCGTGGGAGCTGTTTTTT
cdr3_length: 14; v_call: TRBV7-9; j_call: TRBJ1-1; clone_size: .; d_call: .; cdr3_aa: CASSYTIQGTEAFF; cdr3_nt: TGTGCCAGCAGCTATACCATTCAGGGTACTGAAGCTTTCTTT
cdr3_length: 14; v_call: TRBV28; j_call: TRBJ2-7; clone_size: .; d_call: TRBD2; cdr3_aa: CASSLAGGTYEQYF; cdr3_nt: TGTGCCAGCAGTTTAGCGGGAGGTACCTACGAGCAGTACTTC
cdr3_length: 12; v_call: TRBV10-3; j_call: TRBJ2-3; clone_size: .; d_call: .; cdr3_aa: CAAGGSTDTQYF; cdr3_nt: TGTGCCGCCGGAGGCAGCACAGATACGCAGTATTTT
cdr3_length: 16; v_call: TRBV15; j_call: TRBJ2-1; clone_size: .; d_call: TRBD2; cdr3_aa: CATSSGSSGRALEQFF; cdr3_nt: TGTGCCACCAGCAGTGGATCTAGCGGGAGGGCCCTTGAGCAGTTCTTC
cdr3_length: 14; v_call: TRBV11-2; j_call: TRBJ1-1; clone_size: .; d_call: TRBD1; cdr3_aa: CASSFNRGITEAFF; cdr3_nt: TGTGCCAGCAGCTTTAACAGGGGGATCACTGAAGCTTTCTTT
cdr3_length: 16; v_call: TRBV10-3; j_call: TRBJ1-1; clone_size: .; d_call: .; cdr3_aa: CAISESRQGGYTEAFF; cdr3_nt: TGTGCCATCAGTGAGTCGAGGCAGGGTGGATACACTGAAGCTTTCTTT
cdr3_length: 11; v_call: TRBV28; j_call: TRBJ2-7; clone_size: .; d_call: .; cdr3_aa: CAARGGYEQYF; cdr3_nt: TGTGCCGCCAGGGGGGGCTACGAGCAGTACTTC
cdr3_length: 20; v_call: TRBV27; j_call: TRBJ2-1; clone_size: once; d_call: TRBD2; cdr3_aa: CASSRATSGVDYSSYNEQFF; cdr3_nt: TGTGCCAGCAGCCGCGCGACTAGCGGGGTGGACTATTCGTCCTACAATGAGCAGTTCTTC
cdr3_length: 13; v_call: TRBV25-1; j_call: TRBJ1-4; clone_size: once; d_call: .; cdr3_aa: CASSGYRGQKLFF; cdr3_nt: TGTGCCAGCAGTGGATACCGGGGCCAAAAACTGTTTTTT
cdr3_length: 14; v_call: TRBV25-1; j_call: TRBJ2-1; clone_size: few; d_call: .; cdr3_aa: CASSGRVGYNEQFF; cdr3_nt: TGTGCCAGCAGTGGGAGGGTGGGGTACAATGAGCAGTTCTTC
cdr3_length: 13; v_call: TRBV7-3; j_call: TRBJ2-1; clone_size: .; d_call: .; cdr3_aa: CASSLTVNNEQFF; cdr3_nt: TGTGCCAGCAGCTTAACGGTAAACAATGAGCAGTTCTTC
cdr3_length: 13; v_call: TRBV10-1; j_call: TRBJ2-7; clone_size: .; d_call: TRBD1; cdr3_aa: CASSAGTANEQYF; cdr3_nt: TGCGCCAGCAGCGCCGGGACAGCCAACGAGCAGTACTTC
cdr3_length: 12; v_call: TRBV7-2; j_call: TRBJ2-7; clone_size: many; d_call: .; cdr3_aa: CASSVDGGEQYF; cdr3_nt: TGTGCCAGCAGCGTCGATGGGGGCGAGCAGTACTTC